This is a list of T cell receptor beta chains from one sample in a study of regulatory T cells in long-lasting Graves disease. A single record per CDR3 protein comes from TCRdb applying MiXCR to the multiplex PCR reads. The repertoire has about 440,000 distinct CDR3 sequences, 15% of them found once; the top ten carry over 15%. These same data were also listed under a study on T cells in Graves' hyperthyroidism and ophthalmopathy.

The specimen was peripheral blood mononuclear cells (PBMCs), collected at new diagnosis, from a patient treated with antithyroid drugs. These receptors came from a woman aged 25 to 45 with Graves disease. CDR3s include the opening cysteine and the closing phenylalanine or tryptophan. D genes are given only for firm matches. Only some rows state a clone size, as once, few, many or a class for expanded clones.

D gene	clone size	V gene	J gene	CDR3 DNA	CDR3 protein
.	many	TRBV27	TRBJ1-1	TGTGCCAGCAGTTTACCCCCTGTTGGGGCAAGGGCCACTGAAGCTTTCTTT	CASSLPPVGARATEAFF
.	many	TRBV27	TRBJ2-7	TGTGCCAGCACCGAATCCGGGGGCTTGAGCGAGCAGTACTTC	CASTESGGLSEQYF
.	many	TRBV28	TRBJ1-2	TGTGCCAGCAGGTTAACACCCTCCTATGGCTACACCTTC	CASRLTPSYGYTF
TRBD2	.	TRBV25-1	TRBJ2-1	TGTGCCAGCAGTGACGTAGCGGGAGCGTCCTACAATGAGCAGTTCTTC	CASSDVAGASYNEQFF
.	.	TRBV7-9	TRBJ2-7	TGTGCCAGCAGTACCCCTACCGGGACACCTTCCTACGAGCAGTACTTC	CASSTPTGTPSYEQYF
TRBD2	many	TRBV28	TRBJ2-1	TGTGCCAGCAGCCTAGCGGGAGGAGGACACAATGAGCAGTTCTTC	CASSLAGGGHNEQFF
TRBD1	many	TRBV3-1	TRBJ2-7	TGTGCCAGCAGCCTCACGGCCACAGGGGTCAACGAGCAGTACTTC	CASSLTATGVNEQYF
TRBD2	many	TRBV24-1	TRBJ2-1	TGTGCCACCAGTGAACCGAGCGGGAGGGCCCACAATGAGCAGTTCTTC	CATSEPSGRAHNEQFF
.	many	TRBV11-2	TRBJ1-1	TGTGCCAGCAGCTTAGTTCCTGCCCAGCAGGAAGCTTTCTTT	CASSLVPAQQEAFF
TRBD2	.	TRBV11-2	TRBJ2-7	TGTGCCACCAAGACGGGGGGGACGGGCGAGCAGTACTTC	CATKTGGTGEQYF
TRBD2	many	TRBV6-1	TRBJ2-3	TGTGCCAGCACGGCTAGCGGAGCGGGCACAGATACGCAGTATTTT	CASTASGAGTDTQYF
.	many	TRBV2	TRBJ2-4	TGTGCCAGCAGTGTCGGTAACATTCAGTACTTC	CASSVGNIQYF
.	few	TRBV6-2/TRBV6-3	TRBJ1-5	TGTGCCAGCAGTTATAACGGGGAATCGGAGCCCCAGCATTTT	CASSYNGESEPQHF
TRBD2	.	TRBV15	TRBJ2-1	TGTGCCACCAGCACACTAGCGGGAGGTTTCGATGAGCAGTTCTTC	CATSTLAGGFDEQFF
TRBD1	.	TRBV10-3	TRBJ2-2	TGTGCCATCACCGGACAGGGGACCGGGGAGCTGTTTTTT	CAITGQGTGELFF
.	many	TRBV20-1	TRBJ2-7	TGCAGTGCTACGGGCCCTACGGCCTACGAGCAGTACTTC	CSATGPTAYEQYF
TRBD2	many	TRBV5-1	TRBJ2-7	TGCGCCAGCAGCTTGGCCTCTAGCGGGGGGCGGTCCGAGCAGTACTTC	CASSLASSGGRSEQYF
TRBD2	.	TRBV7-9	TRBJ2-4	TGTGCCAGCAGCTCAAACAGCGGGAGGGCCACGAGAAACATTCAGTACTTC	CASSSNSGRATRNIQYF
.	many	TRBV12-3/TRBV12-4	TRBJ1-6	TGTGCCAGCAAAGGGAGCTCCTATAATTCACCCCTCCACTTT	CASKGSSYNSPLHF
TRBD2	few	TRBV13	TRBJ2-1	TGTGCCAGCAGCTTAGCAGGGGGTGCTAGCGGGAGTAAGGATCCAGCTCGGAATGAGCAGTTCTTC	CASSLAGGASGSKDPARNEQFF
.	few	TRBV6-1	TRBJ2-2	TGTGCCAGCAGCTCTCCGCCCCGGGATCGAAGTGGGGAGCTGTTTTTT	CASSSPPRDRSGELFF
.	few	TRBV10-3	TRBJ2-2	TGTGCCATCATGGAGTCCGGGGAGCTGTTTTTT	CAIMESGELFF
TRBD1	many	TRBV7-6	TRBJ1-1	TGTGCCAGCAGCGGAGCAGGGGGCACTGAAGCTTTCTTT	CASSGAGGTEAFF